These 23 T cell receptor beta chains came from one sample sequenced in a study of T-cell reconstitution after alpha-beta-depleted transplantation in children. The TCRbeta library incorporated unique molecular identifiers. TCRdb re-analysed the PCR reads in MiXCR, keeping a single row per CDR3 protein. This sample carries approximately 980,000 distinct CDR3 sequences, 25% to 35% of them seen once, and the ten largest clones take over 25%. The sequencing used PBMCs, mostly from graft donor cells, collected 360 days after TCRalphabeta/CD19-depleted stem cell transplant. The receptors come from a boy younger than two who had a stem cell transplant for SCID, so the T cells may come from the graft donor.

This clonotype has more than one count but fewer than ten. The V gene is TRBV5-6, the J gene TRBJ1-2; possibly TRBD1 for D (6 bases). V was cut by 0 bases and J by 3 bases, with 18 bases left in between. Germline V gives CDR1 SGHDT, CDR2 YYEEEE. The CDR3 consists of 17 residues. The CDR3 nucleotides are TGTGCCAGCAGCTTGGGCGACAGGTTGTCCCCCCACTATGGCTACACCTTC. Residues: CASSLGDRLSPHYGYTF.

The rearrangement uses TRBV4-3 and TRBJ1-1; D is undetermined. Trimming pared 1 base from V and 5 bases from J, leaving 14 bases between. The CDR3 contains 15 residues. Germline V gene lookup returns CDR1 LGHNA and CDR2 YSLEER. The CDR3 reads CASSQGIPRGTEAFF. CDR3 bases: TGCGCCAGCAGCCAAGGGATACCAAGAGGGACTGAAGCTTTCTTT.

In this sample, this clonotype turned up a few times. The J gene is TRBJ2-1, the V gene TRBV9; a weak D match, TRBD2 (6 bases). Trimming left V 3 bases short and J 0 bases short, with 10 bases between. CDR3 length equals 15 residues. The germline V gene encodes CDR1 SGDLS and CDR2 YYNGEE. CDR3 region: CASSAADYSYNEQFF. The CDR3 DNA reads TGTGCCAGCAGCGCAGCGGACTACTCCTACAATGAGCAGTTCTTC. Filled out from reference TRBV9 and TRBJ2-1, the complete variable domain reads DSGVTQTPKHLITATGQRVTLRCSPRSGDLSVYWYQQSLDQGLQFLIQYYNGEERAKGNILERFSAQQFPDLHSELNLSSLELGDSALYFCASSAADYSYNEQFFGPGTRLTVL.

This chain links TRBV13 with TRBJ1-4, with TRBD1 matching over 10 bases. Germline loops: CDR1 PRHDT, CDR2 FYEKMQ (reference sequence). This CDR3 contains 14 residues. V lost 3 bases, J lost 8 bases, and 3 bases stayed unmatched. DNA for the CDR3: TGTGCCAGCAGCTTCGGGACAGGGGAAGAAAAACTGTTTTTT. Translating it yields CASSFGTGEEKLFF.

The rearrangement joins TRBV16 to TRBJ2-7, with D perhaps given as TRBD1 or TRBD2 (5 bases each). Trimming left V 0 bases short and J 5 bases short, with 11 bases between. Germline CDR1 reads KGHSY; CDR2 reads FQNENV. The CDR3 runs 14 residues. The CDR3 DNA sequence: TGTGCCAGCAGCCAATCGGGGACCGGAGACGAGCAGTACTTC. Protein: CASSQSGTGDEQYF.

This chain links TRBV4-2 with TRBJ1-1; maybe TRBD1 (5 bases). This CDR3 is 14 amino acids long. Trimming pared 0 bases from V and 5 bases from J, leaving 10 bases between. CDR1 and CDR2 from the germline V gene are LGHNA and YNFKEQ. The chain's CDR3 is CASSQDEGRTEAFF. DNA of the CDR3: TGTGCCAGCAGCCAAGATGAGGGGAGGACTGAAGCTTTCTTT.

This clonotype was picked up a small number of times. This chain connects TRBV11-2 to TRBJ2-7; 8 bases are a match to TRBD1. The ends lost 3 bases at V and 2 bases at J; junction bases unmatched: 15. The CDR3 extends over 18 amino acids. CDR1 SGHAT and CDR2 FQNNGV come from the germline V gene. This chain's CDR3 is CASSFGVYPGGQTYEQYF. The CDR3 DNA is TGTGCCAGCAGCTTTGGGGTTTACCCAGGGGGCCAGACCTACGAGCAGTACTTC.

The V call is TRBV3-1, the J call TRBJ2-5, with D maybe TRBD1 (6 bases). CDR1 is LGHDT, CDR2 YNNKEL, per germline (reference sequence). The CDR3 is made up of 14 amino acids. Trimming took 5 bases from V and 5 from J, leaving 15 bases between them. The CDR3 sequence: CASSSQGGSETQYF. CDR3 nucleotide sequence: TGTGCCAGCAGCTCACAGGGTGGTTCGGAGACCCAGTACTTC.

This clonotype showed up just once. The V and J genes are TRBV20-1 and TRBJ2-1; TRBD1 agrees at 7 bases. The germline gives CDR1 DFQATT, CDR2 SNEGSKA (reference sequence). V shed 1 base and J 4 bases; nucleotides not matched to a gene: 7. CDR3 length equals 15 residues. CDR3 residues: CSARVRGPSYNEQFF. As DNA, the CDR3 is TGCAGTGCTAGAGTTAGGGGGCCTTCTTACAATGAGCAGTTCTTC.

This clonotype was counted only a few times. V gene TRBV12-3 or TRBV12-4 combines with J gene TRBJ1-6, with D perhaps matching TRBD1 (5 bases). The CDR3 contains 15 residues. V lost 3 bases and J lost 7, with 13 bases in between. CDR3 amino acids: CASSFSDRQNSPLHF. Written as DNA, the CDR3 is TGTGCCAGCAGTTTTTCCGACAGACAGAATTCACCCCTCCACTTT.

This clonotype turned up a few times. The V and J genes are TRBV11-1 and TRBJ2-3, with TRBD2 matching 10 bases. V dropped 0 bases and J dropped 0; count of bases not matched to a gene: 6. This CDR3 is built from 18 residues. Looked up from germline, CDR1 is SGHAT and CDR2 is FQDESV (reference sequence). The CDR3 bases are TGTGCCAGCAGCTTAGCCGGGACTAGCGCAACTAGCACAGATACGCAGTATTTT. Translating gives CASSLAGTSATSTDTQYF. Filled out from reference TRBV11-1 and TRBJ2-3, the complete variable domain reads EAEVAQSPRYKITEKSQAVAFWCDPISGHATLYWYRQILGQGPELLVQFQDESVVDDSQLPKDRFSAERLKGVDSTLKIQPAELGDSAMYLCASSLAGTSATSTDTQYFGPGTRLTVL.

This clonotype was counted a few times. This rearrangement joins TRBV3-1 to TRBJ1-5; D perhaps matches TRBD1 (5 bases). The germline V gene has CDR1 LGHDT and CDR2 YNNKEL (reference sequence). This CDR3 has 15 residues. The V end was cut by 4 bases, the J end by 2 bases, with 12 bases between. The CDR3 reads CASSRDSRRNQPQHF. CDR3 bases: TGTGCCAGCAGCCGAGACAGTCGCCGCAATCAGCCCCAGCATTTT.

This rearrangement joins TRBV7-2 to TRBJ2-3; D might be TRBD1 or TRBD2, each matching 6 bases. Germline V lookup: CDR1 SGHTA, CDR2 FQGNSA. The CDR3 is 14 amino acids. The germline V and J ends were trimmed by 4 bases and 4 bases, with 12 bases remaining between them. Written as DNA, the CDR3 is TGTGCCAGCAGCTCCCGGGGGCCGTCAGATACGCAGTATTTT. It translates to CASSSRGPSDTQYF.

The CDR3 loop reads CASSLAAGYDEKLFF. CDR3 in DNA: TGTGCCAGCAGCTTAGCGGCGGGATACGATGAAAAACTGTTTTTT. V usage is TRBV7-2 and J usage is TRBJ1-4; unclear D gene. This CDR3 comprises 15 residues. The V gene lost 0 bases and the J gene lost 6 bases, with 11 bases spanning the gap. Germline CDR1 is SGHTA and CDR2 is FQGNSA.

This clonotype has only a few counts. The CDR3 DNA reads TGCGCCAGCAGCTTGGGAGCGGGGGGTTTCTCTAGCACAGATACGCAGTATTTT. Translation gives CASSLGAGGFSSTDTQYF. The chain employs TRBV5-1 and TRBJ2-3; 9 bases match TRBD2. The CDR3 length is 18 residues. CDR1 SGHRS and CDR2 YFSETQ come from the germline V gene. With 0 bases clipped from V and 0 bases from J, the junction kept 8 bases outside the gene matches.

This clonotype occurred a few times. The V and J genes are TRBV7-2 and TRBJ1-2, with 7 bases that match TRBD1. The CDR3 is 16 amino acids. Germline V CDR1 and CDR2: SGHTA, FQGNSA. Trimming at V came to 5 bases and at J to 6 bases, leaving 15 bases not matched to a gene. The CDR3 DNA follows: TGTGCCAGCAGCGCAGAGAGGGAGGGGGCGCACAATGGCTACACCTTC. It translates to CASSAEREGAHNGYTF.

This clonotype was picked up a small number of times. The chain links TRBV6-1 to TRBJ1-1; the D gene is possibly TRBD1 (6 bases). V was clipped by 10 bases and J by 1 base, with 16 bases between them. Germline-derived CDR1 and CDR2 are MNHNS and SASEGT. This CDR3 comprises 14 residues. The CDR3 region has the DNA TGTGCCACCCGGACAGAGATAACGAACACTGAAGCTTTCTTT. Translated, it gives CATRTEITNTEAFF.

This clonotype occurred a few times. The chain is built from TRBV7-9 and TRBJ2-7, with D perhaps assigned TRBD1 or TRBD2 (5 bases each). V was cut by 4 bases and J by 0 bases, with 13 bases left in between. Germline V gene sequence: CDR1 SEHNR, CDR2 FQNEAQ (reference sequence). The CDR3 sequence is 15 residues long. Here the CDR3 reads CASSSSGRRSYEQYF. In nucleotides, the CDR3 is TGTGCCAGCAGCTCTTCGGGACGTCGCTCCTACGAGCAGTACTTC.

This clonotype has a handful of counts. CDR3: CASSPEQARGETQYF. CDR3 bases: TGTGCCAGCAGTCCCGAACAAGCGAGGGGAGAGACCCAGTACTTC. The gene calls are TRBV12-3 or TRBV12-4 and TRBJ2-5; either TRBD1 or TRBD2 may supply D (5 bases each). The CDR3 is 15 amino acids. The ends were cut back, 5 bases at V and 4 bases at J, with 17 bases in the middle.

This clonotype was observed many times. The V and J genes are TRBV12-3 or TRBV12-4 and TRBJ2-1, with TRBD2 matching over 9 bases. After removal of 1 base from V and 6 bases from J, the junction contained 1 base not matched to a gene. The CDR3 covers 14 residues. The CDR3 reads CASSLGGGANEQFF. The CDR3 nucleotides are TGTGCCAGCAGTTTAGGCGGGGGGGCCAATGAGCAGTTCTTC.

This rearrangement joins TRBV4-2 to TRBJ2-1; the D is unclear. CDR1 is LGHNA and CDR2 is YNFKEQ in the germline V gene. This CDR3 comprises 16 residues. Trimming removed 3 bases at V and 5 bases at J, with 17 bases between. CDR3 in amino acids: CASSHPGGRINNEQFF. The DNA for the CDR3 is TGTGCCAGCAGCCACCCGGGTGGGCGTATCAACAATGAGCAGTTCTTC.

V usage is TRBV6-2 or TRBV6-3 and J usage is TRBJ1-1; the D gene is possibly TRBD1 (6 bases). Germline CDR1 MNHEY, CDR2 SVGEGT. The CDR3 spans 14 residues. The V and J ends lost 7 bases and 0 bases respectively, with 12 bases between them. This CDR3 is CASTGGGLNTEAFF. In DNA, the CDR3 is TGTGCCAGCACCGGGGGGGGCTTGAACACTGAAGCTTTCTTT.

This clonotype was recorded many times. This sequence joins TRBV4-1 and TRBJ2-5, with a possible D match to TRBD1 (6 bases). Germline V gives CDR1 MGHRA, CDR2 YSYEKL. The CDR3 runs 15 residues. Trimming left V 0 bases short and J 2 bases short, with 10 bases between. CDR3 loop: CASSQDTDRQETQYF. As DNA, the CDR3 is TGCGCCAGCAGCCAAGATACCGACAGGCAAGAGACCCAGTACTTC.